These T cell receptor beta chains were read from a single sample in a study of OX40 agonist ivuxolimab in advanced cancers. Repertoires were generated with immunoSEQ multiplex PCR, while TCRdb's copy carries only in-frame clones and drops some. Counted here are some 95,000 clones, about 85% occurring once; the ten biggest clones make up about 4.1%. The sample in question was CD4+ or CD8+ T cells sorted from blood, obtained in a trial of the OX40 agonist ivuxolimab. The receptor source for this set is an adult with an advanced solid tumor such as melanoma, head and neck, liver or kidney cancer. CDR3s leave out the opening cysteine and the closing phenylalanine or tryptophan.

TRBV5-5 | ASSLGPEAF
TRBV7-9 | ASSRFGTKDYTDTQY
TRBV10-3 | AISEWGQGGSPLH
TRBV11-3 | ASSPGPNTGELF
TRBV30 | AWSPDGDTQY
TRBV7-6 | ASSFFQETQY
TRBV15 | ATSSPGSSGNTIY
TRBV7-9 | ASSLGQGAINEQF
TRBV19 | GTGGGNTEAF
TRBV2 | ASRKETFSSYNEQF
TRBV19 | ASSAYITEDTQY
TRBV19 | ASSQSSGANVLT
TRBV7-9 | ASSREGFFSDTQY
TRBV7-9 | AGRKQETQY
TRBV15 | ATSRDLWTVQETQY
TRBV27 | ASSSLTREETQY
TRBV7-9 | ASSPSSGGHYNEQF
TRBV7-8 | ASSYAGTDNEQF
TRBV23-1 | ASSPGPYEQY
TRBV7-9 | ASSLAANTEAF
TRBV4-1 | ASLGQGNYGYT
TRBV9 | ASSVGGGTEYEQF
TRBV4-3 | ASSQDRAGVNEQY
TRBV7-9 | ASSVAGGRVVEKLF
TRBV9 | ASSVAGGPTDTQY
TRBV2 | ASSEGLGEQY
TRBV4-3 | ASSQEPWREGLVEQY
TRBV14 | ASSQDSTWSYNEQF
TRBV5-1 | ASSLRGAQPQH
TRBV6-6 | ASSYSGQGYGNTIY
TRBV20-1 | SARGRETQY
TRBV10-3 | AISGYTGTGGLETQY
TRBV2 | ASSTVDQNTGELF
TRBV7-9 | ASSLEGLSGANVLT
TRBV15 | ATSKDRAYNEKLF
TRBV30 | AWSGKGDGADTQY
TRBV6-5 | ASSKSPGQGVEQY
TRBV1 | TSRGLKPSSTDTQY
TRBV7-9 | ASSQTVYNSPLH
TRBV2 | ASPMSSGNTIY
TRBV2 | ASSSKGYGYT
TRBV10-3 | AISELKGETQY
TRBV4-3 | ASSQDGAGGILNEQF
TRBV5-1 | ASSLLAGAANEQF
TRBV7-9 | ASSQGTDTQY
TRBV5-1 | ASSLGTQNTGELF
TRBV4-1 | ASSQDPSEYEQY
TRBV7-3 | ASSLTEQGKAF
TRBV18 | ASSPARAINEQF
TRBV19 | ASSIDLEEHEQY
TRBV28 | ASSSAEDRGQETQY
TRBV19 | ASSVTVAQPQH
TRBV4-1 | ASSPPGGSGTDTQY
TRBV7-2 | ASSLEQGPTDTQY